What follows are 29 T cell receptor beta chains derived from one specimen sequenced in a study of beta chain features in type 1 diabetes. Study-wide results and caveats: Shorter TCRB CDR3s, moderately but significantly so, were found in Type 1 diabetes patients in all four CD4+ subsets.

Their antigen targets remain unknown. TCRB transcripts that were expressed got sequenced, as all of the isolated RNA had been reverse transcribed. Method: immunoSEQ multiplex PCR; TCRdb's copy keeps in-frame clones and lacks some. The table shows roughly 51,000 clones, with under 60% occurring only once. The sequenced material came from Tregs from blood. The receptor set was obtained from a woman aged 40 to 50 with type 1 diabetes.

The gene calls are TRBV14 and TRBJ2-1, with a tentative D call TRBD1 (7 bases). Trimming took 4 bases from V and 5 from J, leaving 12 bases between them. This CDR3 spans 14 amino acids. The germline gives CDR1 SGHDN, CDR2 FVKESK. CDR3 in amino acids: CASSRGTVDNEQFF. CDR3 nucleotides: TGTGCCAGCAGCCGCGGGACAGTGGACAATGAGCAGTTCTTC. The full variable domain, rest sourced from reference TRBV14 and TRBJ2-1, is EAGVTQFPSHSVIEKGQTVTLRCDPISGHDNLYWYRRVMGKEIKFLLHFVKESKQDESGMPNNRFLAERTGGTYSTLKVQPAELEDSGVYFCASSRGTVDNEQFFGPGTRLTVL.

This clone has just a few counts. This rearrangement joins TRBV5-5 to TRBJ1-5, with D possibly TRBD1 on 5 matching bases. Germline lookup yields CDR1 SGHKS and CDR2 YYEKEE (reference sequence). V was clipped by 4 bases and J by 6 bases, with 23 bases between them. This CDR3 is 17 amino acids long. The DNA of the CDR3 is TGTGCCAGCAGCCGTACAGGATTTGGCGGGGTAGGTCAGCCCCAGCATTTT. Protein: CASSRTGFGGVGQPQHF.

This clone has only a few counts. The genes are TRBV7-2 and TRBJ2-5; 8 positions agree with TRBD2. Germline trimming cut 4 bases from V and 4 bases from J; bases unmatched to any gene: 11. The CDR3 is 16 amino acids. The germline V gene has CDR1 SGHTA and CDR2 FQGNSA. The CDR3 DNA is TGTGCCAGCAGCTCTCCCCGGGGACTAGTCAGAGAGACCCAGTACTTC. Translating gives CASSSPRGLVRETQYF.

This chain connects TRBV18 to TRBJ2-1, with 7 bases matching TRBD2. Germline V gene sequence: CDR1 KGHSH, CDR2 LQKENI. V dropped 4 bases and J dropped 4; count of bases not matched to a gene: 4. The CDR3 sequence is 14 residues long. This CDR3 reads CASSLAGVYNEQFF. The CDR3 DNA is TGTGCCAGCTCACTGGCGGGAGTTTACAATGAGCAGTTCTTC.

The V gene is TRBV10-3, the J gene TRBJ2-5, with TRBD1 matching 12 bases. Germline V lookup: CDR1 ENHRY, CDR2 SYGVKD. The CDR3 consists of 13 residues. V dropped 10 bases and J dropped 4; count of bases not matched to a gene: 4. In DNA, the CDR3 is TGTGCCACCGGGACAGGGGGCGCAGAGACCCAGTACTTC. This sequence encodes CATGTGGAETQYF.

A few counts support this clone. This sequence joins TRBV4-1 and TRBJ1-1; TRBD1 matches 8 bases. V dropped 0 bases and J dropped 0; count of bases not matched to a gene: 9. Germline-derived CDR1 and CDR2 are MGHRA and YSYEKL. This CDR3 is 18 amino acids long. This CDR3 reads CASSQDRGQAIMNTEAFF. The DNA of the CDR3 is TGCGCCAGCAGCCAAGATAGGGGACAGGCGATCATGAACACTGAAGCTTTCTTT.

This clone occurred a few times. The CDR3 nucleotides are TGTGCCAGCAGCTTCTGGGGGGTACGGAATTCACCCCTCCACTTT. Its translation is CASSFWGVRNSPLHF. This sequence joins TRBV5-6 and TRBJ1-6, with D maybe TRBD1 (5 bases). There are 15 residues in the CDR3. V lost 2 bases to trimming and J lost 7 bases, with 13 bases between them. CDR1 SGHDT and CDR2 YYEEEE come from the germline V gene.

This clone occurred a few times. The chain couples TRBV28 to TRBJ2-3; TRBD2 agrees at 10 bases. Trimming removed 7 bases from V and 0 bases from J; junction bases left unmatched: 4. The germline gives CDR1 MDHEN, CDR2 SYDVKM. CDR3 length: 15 amino acids. In DNA, the CDR3 is TGTGCCAGCACCGGACTAGCGGAAAGCACAGATACGCAGTATTTT. It translates to CASTGLAESTDTQYF.

V is TRBV11-2 and J is TRBJ1-5; D is undetermined. Trimming took off 3 bases at V and 3 bases at J, with 12 bases between the two ends. This CDR3 comprises 15 residues. Germline V gene sequence: CDR1 SGHAT, CDR2 FQNNGV. In DNA form, the CDR3 reads TGTGCCAGCAGCTTTTCAAGCCAGGACAATCAGCCCCAGCATTTT. Residues: CASSFSSQDNQPQHF. The variable domain in full, with the rest retrieved from reference TRBV11-2 and TRBJ1-5, is EAGVAQSPRYKIIEKRQSVAFWCNPISGHATLYWYQQILGQGPKLLIQFQNNGVVDDSQLPKDRFSAERLKGVDSTLKIQPAKLEDSAVYLCASSFSSQDNQPQHFGDGTRLSIL.

The chain couples TRBV28 to TRBJ1-1; D ambiguous. Trimming took off 4 bases at V and 9 bases at J, with 9 bases between the two ends. CDR3 length equals 11 residues. CDR1 MDHEN and CDR2 SYDVKM come from the germline V gene. The CDR3 region has the DNA TGTGCCAGCAGTTACAGAGGGCAAGCTTTCTTT. This encodes CASSYRGQAFF. Drawing the rest from reference TRBV28 and TRBJ1-1, the complete variable domain is DVKVTQSSRYLVKRTGEKVFLECVQDMDHENMFWYRQDPGLGLRLIYFSYDVKMKEKGDIPEGYSVSREKKERFSLILESASTNQTSMYLCASSYRGQAFFGQGTRLTVV.

The chain is built from TRBV10-2 and TRBJ1-5; D call uncertain. Deletions cut 0 bases from V and 5 bases from J, with 11 bases between. CDR1 WSHSY and CDR2 SAAADI come from the germline V gene. This CDR3 has 15 amino acids. The CDR3 region is CASSESRTLYQPQHF. The CDR3 nucleotides are TGCGCCAGCAGTGAGTCGAGGACTCTTTATCAGCCCCAGCATTTT.

CDR3 DNA: TGCGCCAGCAGCCAAGAACGAGGGACATATCCGCAGTATTTT. Translated, it gives CASSQERGTYPQYF. J is TRBJ2-3 and V is TRBV4-3; D might be TRBD1 (6 bases). The CDR3 has 14 amino acids. Germline V gene sequence: CDR1 LGHNA, CDR2 YSLEER. Trimming cost V 0 bases and J 10 bases, with 14 bases left between them.

The chain is built from TRBV19 and TRBJ2-1; 9 bases agree with TRBD1. Trimming removed 4 bases from V and 7 bases from J; junction bases left unmatched: 5. CDR3 length: 14 amino acids. Germline CDR1 is LNHDA and CDR2 is SQIVND (reference sequence). As DNA, the CDR3 is TGTGCCAGTAGTAGAGGGACAGGGTGGAATGAGCAGTTCTTC. Protein sequence: CASSRGTGWNEQFF.

Only one count was recorded for this clone. The V and J genes are TRBV27 and TRBJ2-7; D might be TRBD2 (6 bases). Germline loops: CDR1 MNHEY, CDR2 SMNVEV (reference sequence). The V end was cut by 1 base, the J end by 2 bases, with 12 bases between. The CDR3 is 15 amino acids. The CDR3 DNA follows: TGTGCCAGCAGTTTATGGGGGGAGAGACCCTACGAGCAGTACTTC. It encodes CASSLWGERPYEQYF.

The chain couples TRBV7-2 to TRBJ2-5, with D possibly TRBD2 on 7 matching bases. With 4 bases removed from V and 1 base from J, the gap between germline ends came to 16 bases. Germline V gene data show CDR1 as SGHTA and CDR2 as FQGNSA. CDR3 length: 16 residues. CDR3 in amino acids: CASSSEGRGIQETQYF. In nucleotides, the CDR3 is TGTGCCAGCAGCTCCGAGGGGAGGGGGATCCAAGAGACCCAGTACTTC.

The chain recombines TRBV28 with TRBJ2-6, with D possibly TRBD2 on 6 matching bases. This CDR3 spans 16 amino acids. Germline V gives CDR1 MDHEN, CDR2 SYDVKM. The V and J ends lost 6 bases and 6 bases respectively, with 18 bases between them. This chain's CDR3 is CASRLGGDVVANVLTF. CDR3 bases: TGTGCCAGCAGGTTAGGCGGGGACGTGGTGGCCAACGTCCTGACTTTC.

This clone was picked up one time. The CDR3 DNA is TGTGCCAGCAGCTTATGGAGTCGGGGGGCCAACGTCCTGACTTTC. Protein product: CASSLWSRGANVLTF. The rearrangement joins TRBV7-2 to TRBJ2-6; no firm D call. The germline CDR1 and CDR2 sequences are SGHTA and FQGNSA. This CDR3 spans 15 amino acids. V dropped 2 bases and J dropped 4 bases, with 9 bases sitting between them.

This clone was counted only a few times. The V call is TRBV6-5, the J call TRBJ1-2; possibly TRBD1 for D (5 bases). The CDR3 contains 16 residues. V lost 0 bases and J 6 bases, leaving 17 bases between the germline ends. Germline V gives CDR1 MNHEY, CDR2 SVGAGI. CDR3 region: CASSYSDPSQGHGYTF. CDR3 sequence (DNA): TGTGCCAGCAGTTACTCAGACCCCTCGCAGGGCCATGGCTACACCTTC.

This clone has a handful of counts. The V and J genes are TRBV19 and TRBJ1-5, with 7 nucleotides matching TRBD1. The V gene's germline CDR1 is LNHDA and CDR2 SQIVND (reference sequence). Trimming removed 5 bases from V and 4 bases from J; junction bases left unmatched: 5. The CDR3 is made up of 14 amino acids. DNA of the CDR3: TGTGCCAGTAGTGGGGGACAGCCGAATCAGCCCCAGCATTTT. Translating gives CASSGGQPNQPQHF.

This clone was detected only once. V gene TRBV4-1 combines with J gene TRBJ1-1; D gene uncertain. Germline V lookup: CDR1 MGHRA, CDR2 YSYEKL. V lost 3 bases and J lost 0, with 5 bases in between. The CDR3 is 13 amino acids. DNA for the CDR3: TGCGCCAGCAGCCAGTACATGAACACTGAAGCTTTCTTT. Amino acid sequence: CASSQYMNTEAFF.

The chain links TRBV5-4 to TRBJ2-7; 7 nucleotides line up with TRBD1. Germline loops: CDR1 SGHNT, CDR2 YYREEE (reference sequence). The CDR3 covers 14 residues. V shed 4 bases, J shed 3 bases, and the junction held 7 bases outside the gene matches. CDR3 protein: CASSRRQGNYEQYF. The CDR3 coding sequence is TGTGCCAGCAGCCGAAGACAGGGTAACTACGAGCAGTACTTC. Variable domain in full (rest from reference TRBV5-4 and TRBJ2-7): ETGVTQSPTHLIKTRGQQVTLRCSSQSGHNTVSWYQQALGQGPQFIFQYYREEENGRGNFPPRFSGLQFPNYSSELNVNALELDDSALYLCASSRRQGNYEQYFGPGTRLTVT.

The chain carries TRBV7-9 and TRBJ2-1, with 7 bases that match TRBD2. The J segment lost 3 bases and the V segment lost 1 base, leaving 3 bases of the junction unmatched. This CDR3 spans 15 amino acids. The germline gives CDR1 SEHNR, CDR2 FQNEAQ (reference sequence). In DNA form, the CDR3 reads TGTGCCAGCAGCTTAGGGGGGAGGGGCTACAATGAGCAGTTCTTC. Its protein is CASSLGGRGYNEQFF.

This clone showed up just a few times. The chain employs TRBV7-2 and TRBJ2-7; tentative D call: TRBD1 (5 bases). Germline V gene sequence: CDR1 SGHTA, CDR2 FQGNSA. Trimming left V 1 base short and J 2 bases short, with 6 bases between. The CDR3 covers 13 residues. CDR3: CASSLGGPYEQYF. CDR3 sequence (DNA): TGTGCCAGCAGCTTAGGGGGCCCCTACGAGCAGTACTTC.

The V call is TRBV19, the J call TRBJ2-1; D possibly corresponds to TRBD2 (6 bases). Germline CDR1 is LNHDA and CDR2 is SQIVND (reference sequence). Trimming shortened V by 6 bases and J by 4 bases, and 28 bases separated the two germline ends. The CDR3 extends over 19 amino acids. The CDR3 loop reads CASRRRGGGVGQRYNEQFF. In nucleotides, the CDR3 is TGTGCCAGTAGGCGCCGGGGAGGAGGTGTGGGTCAGAGGTACAATGAGCAGTTCTTC. Using reference TRBV19 and TRBJ2-1 for the parts outside the CDR3, the full variable domain is DGGITQSPKYLFRKEGQNVTLSCEQNLNHDAMYWYRQDPGQGLRLIYYSQIVNDFQKGDIAEGYSVSREKKESFPLTVTSAQKNPTAFYLCASRRRGGGVGQRYNEQFFGPGTRLTVL.

The rearrangement links TRBV12-5 to TRBJ2-1; tentative D call: TRBD2 (6 bases). V lost 6 bases, J lost 0 bases, and 12 bases lay in between. The V gene's germline CDR1 is LGHNT and CDR2 FRNRAP. This CDR3 region has 15 residues. CDR3 DNA: TGTGCTAGTGGGCCGGGACTCCACTCCTACAATGAGCAGTTCTTC. Residues: CASGPGLHSYNEQFF.

This clone was counted a few times. V gene TRBV7-8 combines with J gene TRBJ2-3, with D possibly being TRBD2 (5 bases). The length of the CDR3 is 12 residues. V lost 1 base to trimming and J lost 11 bases, with 10 bases between them. Germline V gene data show CDR1 as SGHVS and CDR2 as FQNEAQ. CDR3 region: CASSLDVEGQYF. The DNA of the CDR3 is TGTGCCAGCAGCTTAGACGTAGAGGGGCAGTATTTT.

This clone was counted only a few times. CDR3 sequence reads: CAISRDTEAFF. The CDR3 nucleotides read TGTGCCATCAGCAGGGACACTGAAGCTTTCTTT. V is TRBV10-3 and J is TRBJ1-1; D may be TRBD1 (5 bases). CDR3 length: 11 residues. Germline V gives CDR1 ENHRY, CDR2 SYGVKD. V dropped 6 bases and J dropped 3 bases, with 5 bases sitting between them.

V usage is TRBV28 and J usage is TRBJ2-5; D is perhaps TRBD1 (5 bases). Trimming took off 3 bases at V and 4 bases at J, with 9 bases between the two ends. The CDR3 has 13 residues. Germline-derived CDR1 and CDR2 are MDHEN and SYDVKM. The chain's CDR3 is CASSFQGRETQYF. The CDR3 DNA sequence: TGTGCCAGCAGTTTTCAGGGCCGAGAGACCCAGTACTTC.

CDR3 protein: CASSLRGTDTQYF. CDR3 DNA: TGTGCCAGCAGTCTAAGGGGAACAGATACGCAGTATTTT. The chain has TRBV28 and TRBJ2-3; D is possibly TRBD1 (5 bases). Germline CDR1 is MDHEN and CDR2 is SYDVKM. This CDR3 has 13 residues. V was clipped by 5 bases and J by 3 bases, with 9 bases between them.